The entry below describes one T cell receptor (beta chain). Its antigen is as yet unknown. The sample is drawn from a study of CD8 T cells in Susac syndrome. Regarding the study as a whole: As acknowledged by the study, its TCR sequencing and HLA analysis included a relatively small number of individuals.

It was negative isolation that provided the CD8+ and CD4+ T cells, whereas TEMRA cells were enriched by FACS. This CDR3 spans 15 amino acids. Looked up from germline, CDR1 is SEHNR and CDR2 is FQNEAQ (reference sequence). Unmatched junction bases numbered 10, after V lost 6 bases and J lost 6 bases. RNA was extracted with the RNeasy kit, and a quantity of roughly 0.45 to 1 ug was reverse transcribed using random hexamers. Across 54 Vbeta and 13 Jbeta, TCR beta CDR3 was amplified with immunoSEQ multiplex PCR. TCRdb reprocessed the immunoSEQ multiplex PCR reads with MiXCR, giving one entry per CDR3 protein. The sample lists around 160,000 distinct CDR3 sequences, about 94% occurring once.

Sequencing was done on a sample of CD4+ T cells from PBMCs. This chain joins TRBV7-9 and TRBJ2-1, with TRBD1 matching 8 bases. The receptor comes from a human donor in good health. The CDR3 reads CASRAWTGFANEQFF. CDR3 coding DNA: TGTGCCAGCAGGGCCTGGACAGGGTTCGCCAATGAGCAGTTCTTC. Filled out from reference TRBV7-9 and TRBJ2-1, the complete variable domain reads DTGVSQNPRHKITKRGQNVTFRCDPISEHNRLYWYRQTLGQGPEFLTYFQNEAQLEKSRLLSDRFSAERPKGSFSTLEIQRTEQGDSAMYLCASRAWTGFANEQFFGPGTRLTVL.